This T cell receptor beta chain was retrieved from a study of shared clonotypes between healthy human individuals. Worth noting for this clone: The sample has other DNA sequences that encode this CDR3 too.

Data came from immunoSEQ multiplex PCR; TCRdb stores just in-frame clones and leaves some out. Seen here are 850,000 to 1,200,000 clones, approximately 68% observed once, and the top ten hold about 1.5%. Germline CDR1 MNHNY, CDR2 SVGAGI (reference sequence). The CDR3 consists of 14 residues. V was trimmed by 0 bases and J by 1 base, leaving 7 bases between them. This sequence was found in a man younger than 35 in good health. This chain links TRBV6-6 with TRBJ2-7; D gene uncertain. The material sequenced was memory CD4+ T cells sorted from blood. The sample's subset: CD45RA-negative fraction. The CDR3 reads CASSYSTASYEQYF. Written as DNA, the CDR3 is TGTGCCAGCAGTTACTCGACGGCGTCCTACGAGCAGTACTTC.